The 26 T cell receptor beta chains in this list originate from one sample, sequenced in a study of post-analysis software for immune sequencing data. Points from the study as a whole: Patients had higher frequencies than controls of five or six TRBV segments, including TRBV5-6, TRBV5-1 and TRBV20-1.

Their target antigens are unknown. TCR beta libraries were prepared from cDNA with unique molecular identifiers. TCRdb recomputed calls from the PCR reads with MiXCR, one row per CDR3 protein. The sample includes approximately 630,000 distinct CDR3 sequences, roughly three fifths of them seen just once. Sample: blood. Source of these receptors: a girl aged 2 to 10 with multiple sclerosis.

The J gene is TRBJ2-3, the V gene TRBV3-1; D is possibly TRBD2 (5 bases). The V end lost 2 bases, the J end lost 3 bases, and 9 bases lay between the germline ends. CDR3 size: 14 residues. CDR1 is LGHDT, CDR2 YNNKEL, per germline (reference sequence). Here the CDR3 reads CASSQKRQTDTQYF. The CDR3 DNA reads TGTGCCAGCAGCCAAAAGCGGCAGACAGATACGCAGTATTTT.

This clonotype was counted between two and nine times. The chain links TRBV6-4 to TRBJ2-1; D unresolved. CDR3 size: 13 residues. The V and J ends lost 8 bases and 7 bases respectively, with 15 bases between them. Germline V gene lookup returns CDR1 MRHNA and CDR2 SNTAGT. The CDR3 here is CASSSSSQNEQFF. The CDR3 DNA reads TGTGCCAGCTCATCTAGTAGTCAGAATGAGCAGTTCTTC.

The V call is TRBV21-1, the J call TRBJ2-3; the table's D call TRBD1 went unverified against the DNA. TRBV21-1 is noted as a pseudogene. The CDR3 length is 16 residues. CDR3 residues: CASSPPGQGNTDTQYF. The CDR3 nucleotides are TGTGCCAGCAGCCCACCCGGACAGGGAAACACAGATACGCAGTATTTT.

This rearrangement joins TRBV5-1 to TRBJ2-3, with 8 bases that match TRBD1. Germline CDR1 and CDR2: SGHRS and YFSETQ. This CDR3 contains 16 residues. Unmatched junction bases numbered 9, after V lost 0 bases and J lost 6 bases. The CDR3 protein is CASSLAPGQVGDTQYF. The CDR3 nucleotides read TGCGCCAGCAGCTTGGCCCCGGGACAGGTTGGGGATACGCAGTATTTT.

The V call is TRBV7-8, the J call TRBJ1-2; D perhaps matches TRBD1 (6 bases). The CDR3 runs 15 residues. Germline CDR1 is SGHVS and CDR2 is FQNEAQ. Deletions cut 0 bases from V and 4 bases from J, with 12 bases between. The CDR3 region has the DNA TGTGCCAGCAGCTTAGCGCACAGGGAAGGCTATGGCTACACCTTC. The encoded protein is CASSLAHREGYGYTF. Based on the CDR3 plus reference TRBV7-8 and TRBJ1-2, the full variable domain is GAGVSQSPRYKVAKRGQDVALRCDPISGHVSLFWYQQALGQGPEFLTYFQNEAQLDKSGLPSDRFFAERPEGSVSTLKIQRTQQEDSAVYLCASSLAHREGYGYTFGSGTRLTVV.

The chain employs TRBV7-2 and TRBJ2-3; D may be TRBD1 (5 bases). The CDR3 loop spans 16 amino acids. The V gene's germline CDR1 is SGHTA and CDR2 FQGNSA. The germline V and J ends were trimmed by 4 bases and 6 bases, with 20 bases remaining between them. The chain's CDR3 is CASSSKSRTPVDTQYF. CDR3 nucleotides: TGTGCCAGCAGCTCAAAATCAAGGACACCCGTGGATACGCAGTATTTT.

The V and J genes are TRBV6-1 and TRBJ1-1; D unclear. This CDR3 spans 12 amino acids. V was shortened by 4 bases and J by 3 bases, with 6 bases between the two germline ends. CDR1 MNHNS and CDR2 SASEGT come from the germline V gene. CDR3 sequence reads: CASSGAHTEAFF. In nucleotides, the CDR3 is TGTGCCAGCAGTGGAGCGCACACTGAAGCTTTCTTT.

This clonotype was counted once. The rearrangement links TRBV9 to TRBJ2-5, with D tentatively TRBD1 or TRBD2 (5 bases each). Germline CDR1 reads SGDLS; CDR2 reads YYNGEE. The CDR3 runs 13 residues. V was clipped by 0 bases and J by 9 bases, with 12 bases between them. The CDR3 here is CASSVENRGAQYF. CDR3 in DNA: TGTGCCAGCAGCGTAGAAAACCGAGGGGCCCAGTACTTC.

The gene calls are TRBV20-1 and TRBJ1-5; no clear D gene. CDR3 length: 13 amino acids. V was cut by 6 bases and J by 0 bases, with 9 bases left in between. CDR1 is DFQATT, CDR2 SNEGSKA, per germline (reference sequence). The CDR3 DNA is TGCAGTGCCACTCCGGGTAGCAATCAGCCCCAGCATTTT. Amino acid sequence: CSATPGSNQPQHF.

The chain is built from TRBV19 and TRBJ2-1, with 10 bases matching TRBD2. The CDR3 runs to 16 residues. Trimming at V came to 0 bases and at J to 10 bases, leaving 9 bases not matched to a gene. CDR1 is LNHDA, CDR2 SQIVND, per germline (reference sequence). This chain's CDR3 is CASSIDERGGPGEQFF. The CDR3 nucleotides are TGTGCCAGTAGTATAGATGAGCGGGGGGGCCCAGGGGAGCAGTTCTTC.

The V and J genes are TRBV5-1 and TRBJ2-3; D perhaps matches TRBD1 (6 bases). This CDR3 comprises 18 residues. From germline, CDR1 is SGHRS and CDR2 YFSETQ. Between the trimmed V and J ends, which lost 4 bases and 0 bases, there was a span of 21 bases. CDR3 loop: CASSPRYQGITSTDTQYF. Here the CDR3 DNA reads TGCGCCAGCAGCCCCCGATATCAGGGGATAACTAGCACAGATACGCAGTATTTT.

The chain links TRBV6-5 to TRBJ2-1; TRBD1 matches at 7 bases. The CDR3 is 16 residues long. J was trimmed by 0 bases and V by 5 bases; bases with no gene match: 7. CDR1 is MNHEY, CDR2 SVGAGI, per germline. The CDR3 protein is CASSTGTDFSYNEQFF. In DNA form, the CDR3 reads TGTGCCAGCAGTACCGGGACAGATTTCTCCTACAATGAGCAGTTCTTC.

CDR3 residues: CASSLMQRTNYGYTF. The CDR3 DNA sequence: TGTGCCAGCAGTTTAATGCAGAGGACTAACTATGGCTACACCTTC. The chain links TRBV12-3 or TRBV12-4 to TRBJ1-2; D is ambiguous. The CDR3 is 15 amino acids. The V gene lost 2 bases and the J gene lost 0 bases, with 10 bases spanning the gap.

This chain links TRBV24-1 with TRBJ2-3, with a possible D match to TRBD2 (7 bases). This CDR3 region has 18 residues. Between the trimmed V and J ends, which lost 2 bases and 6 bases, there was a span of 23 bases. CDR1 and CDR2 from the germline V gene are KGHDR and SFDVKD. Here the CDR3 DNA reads TGTGCCACCAGTGATTGGGGGGCGGGGGACCTTAAACCGGATACGCAGTATTTT. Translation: CATSDWGAGDLKPDTQYF.

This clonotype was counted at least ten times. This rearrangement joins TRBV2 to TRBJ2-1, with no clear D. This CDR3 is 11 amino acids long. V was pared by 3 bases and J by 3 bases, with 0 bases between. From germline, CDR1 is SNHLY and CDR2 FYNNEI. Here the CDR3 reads CASSDYNEQFF. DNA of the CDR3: TGTGCCAGCAGTGACTACAATGAGCAGTTCTTC.

The CDR3 nucleotides read TGTGCCACCAGCTTAGCGGGGGCATCCTACAATGAGCAGTTCTTC. Amino acids: CATSLAGASYNEQFF. The J gene is TRBJ2-1, the V gene TRBV15, with 9 bases fitting TRBD2. The germline V gene has CDR1 LNHNV and CDR2 YYDKDF (reference sequence). This CDR3 spans 15 amino acids. Trimming took 5 bases from V and 1 from J; bases not matched to a gene: 3.

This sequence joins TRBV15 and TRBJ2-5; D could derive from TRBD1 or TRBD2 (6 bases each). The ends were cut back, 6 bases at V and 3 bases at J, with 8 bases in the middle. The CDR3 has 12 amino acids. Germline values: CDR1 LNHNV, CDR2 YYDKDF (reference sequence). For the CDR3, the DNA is TGTGCCACCAGGAGGGGGGAAGAGACCCAGTACTTC. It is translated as CATRRGEETQYF.

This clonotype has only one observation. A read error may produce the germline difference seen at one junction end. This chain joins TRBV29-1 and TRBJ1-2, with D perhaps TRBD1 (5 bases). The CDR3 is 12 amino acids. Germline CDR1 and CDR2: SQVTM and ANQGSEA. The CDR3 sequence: CSVVGTSYGHTF. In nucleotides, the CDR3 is TGCAGCGTCGTTGGGACCTCTTATGGCCACACCTTC.

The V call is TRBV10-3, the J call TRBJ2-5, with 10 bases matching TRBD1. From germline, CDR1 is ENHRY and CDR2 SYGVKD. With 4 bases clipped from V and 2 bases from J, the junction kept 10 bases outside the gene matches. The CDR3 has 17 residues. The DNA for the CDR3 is TGTGCCATCAGTGCTTACGGACAGGGGGAATCTCAAGAGACCCAGTACTTC. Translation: CAISAYGQGESQETQYF.

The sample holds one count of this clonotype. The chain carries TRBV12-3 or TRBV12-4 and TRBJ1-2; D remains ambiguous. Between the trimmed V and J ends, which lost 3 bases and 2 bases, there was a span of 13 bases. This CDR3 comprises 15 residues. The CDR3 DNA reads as TGTGCCAGCAGTTTTGGGAGACGGACCAACTATGGCTACACCTTC. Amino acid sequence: CASSFGRRTNYGYTF.

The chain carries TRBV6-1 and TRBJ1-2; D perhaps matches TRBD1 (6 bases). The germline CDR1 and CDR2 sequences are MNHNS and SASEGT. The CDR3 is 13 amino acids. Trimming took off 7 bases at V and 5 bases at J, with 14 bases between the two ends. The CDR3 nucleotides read TGTGCCAGCACTCAGACAGGACGATATGGCTACACCTTC. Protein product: CASTQTGRYGYTF.

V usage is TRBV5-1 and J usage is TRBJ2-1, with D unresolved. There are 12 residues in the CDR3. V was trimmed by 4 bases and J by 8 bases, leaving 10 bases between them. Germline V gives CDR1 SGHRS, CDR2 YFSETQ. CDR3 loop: CASSPPSYEQFF. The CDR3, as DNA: TGCGCCAGCAGCCCCCCTTCTTATGAGCAGTTCTTC.

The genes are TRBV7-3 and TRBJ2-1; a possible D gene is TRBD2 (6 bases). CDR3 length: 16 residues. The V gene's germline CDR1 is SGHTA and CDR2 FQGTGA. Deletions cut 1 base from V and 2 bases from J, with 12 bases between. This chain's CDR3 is CASSLNGGNTYNEQFF. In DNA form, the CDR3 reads TGTGCCAGCAGCTTAAATGGCGGGAATACCTACAATGAGCAGTTCTTC.

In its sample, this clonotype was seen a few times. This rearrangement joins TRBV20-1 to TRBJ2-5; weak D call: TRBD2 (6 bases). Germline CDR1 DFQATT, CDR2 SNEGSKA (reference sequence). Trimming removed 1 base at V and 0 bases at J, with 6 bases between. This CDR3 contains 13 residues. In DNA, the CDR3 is TGCAGTGCTAGAGGGGGGGACCAAGAGACCCAGTACTTC. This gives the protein CSARGGDQETQYF.

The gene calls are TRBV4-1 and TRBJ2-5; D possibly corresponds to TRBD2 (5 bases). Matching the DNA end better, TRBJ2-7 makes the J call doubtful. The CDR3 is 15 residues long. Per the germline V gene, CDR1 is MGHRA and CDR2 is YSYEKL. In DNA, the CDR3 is TGCGCCAGCAGCCCCTCCCCCGGGGAGAAATACGAGCAGTACTTC. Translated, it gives CASSPSPGEKYEQYF.

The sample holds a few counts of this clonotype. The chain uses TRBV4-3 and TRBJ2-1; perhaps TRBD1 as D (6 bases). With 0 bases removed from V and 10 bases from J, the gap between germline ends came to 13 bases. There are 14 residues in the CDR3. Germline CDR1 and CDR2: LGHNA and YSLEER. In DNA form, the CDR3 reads TGCGCCAGCAGCCAAGATTTGGGGGCGCGGGAGCAGTTCTTC. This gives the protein CASSQDLGAREQFF.